Ten or more counts support the clone carrying this TCR beta chain. This sample was taken from a study of T cells after yellow fever vaccination. Looked up from germline, CDR1 is SQVTM and CDR2 is ANQGSEA. This CDR3 is built from 14 residues. V lost 0 bases, J lost 5 bases, and 13 bases lay in between. Production of TCR cDNA was by 5'RACE template switching, which also added a universal primer site and UMIs. Each CDR3 protein is one row after TCRdb ran MiXCR on the 5' RACE reads. The sample has 310,000 or so distinct CDR3 sequences; around 3.6% are singletons. The sequencing here drew on PBMCs, taken on the day of the yellow fever booster vaccination. The rearrangement joins TRBV29-1 to TRBJ2-5; D tentatively fits TRBD1 or TRBD2 (6 bases each). The clonotype was recovered from a man between 18 and 35 years old who received the YFV17D yellow fever vaccine. CDR3 protein: CSVEEVGGGETQYF. DNA of the CDR3: TGCAGCGTTGAAGAGGTCGGGGGCGGCGAGACCCAGTACTTC. Full variable domain (missing parts from reference TRBV29-1 and TRBJ2-5): SAVISQKPSRDICQRGTSLTIQCQVDSQVTMMFWYRQQPGQSLTLIATANQGSEATYESGFVIDKFPISRPNLTFSTLTVSNMSPEDSSIYLCSVEEVGGGETQYFGPGTRLLVL.